Sequencing of this T cell receptor beta chain was carried out in a study of cytomegalovirus exposure and HLA in healthy donors. In the study overall: Earlier work reported 110 million or so unique TCR beta sequences from some 180 million T cells.

The primer mix had 60 Vbeta and 13 Jbeta primers. Assay used: immunoSEQ multiplex PCR; TCRdb lists only in-frame clones, some missing. The sample has 130,000 or so clones, just under 80% seen once. This CDR3 spans 14 amino acids. CDR1 SNHLY and CDR2 FYNNEI come from the germline V gene. Trimming pared 6 bases from V and 2 bases from J, leaving 13 bases between. Points on this clone: Its target is not known.

General observations from the study: CMV serostatus was the sole immune exposure data available. The study put some 150 TCR beta chains on its list as cytomegalovirus-associated. According to an earlier analysis, most TCR beta V segments yielded productive rearrangements about 87% or about 30% of the time.

The sequence came from a man aged 25-45 years in good health and CMV-seronegative. The sequenced sample was PBMCs. The chain couples TRBV2 to TRBJ1-2; TRBD1 might be the D (6 bases). The CDR3 sequence: CASRVDQGNYGYTF. For the CDR3, the DNA is TGTGCCAGCAGAGTTGATCAGGGGAACTATGGCTACACCTTC.